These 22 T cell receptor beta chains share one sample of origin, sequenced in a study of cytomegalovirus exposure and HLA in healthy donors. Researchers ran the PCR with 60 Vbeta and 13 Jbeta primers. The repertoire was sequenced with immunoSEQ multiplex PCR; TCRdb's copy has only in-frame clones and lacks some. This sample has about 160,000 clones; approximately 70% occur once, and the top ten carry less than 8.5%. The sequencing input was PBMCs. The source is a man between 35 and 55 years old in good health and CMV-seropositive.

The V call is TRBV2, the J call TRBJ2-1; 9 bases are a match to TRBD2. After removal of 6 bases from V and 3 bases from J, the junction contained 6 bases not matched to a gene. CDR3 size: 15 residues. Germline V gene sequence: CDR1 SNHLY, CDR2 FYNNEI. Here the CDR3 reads CASRATSGYYNEQFF. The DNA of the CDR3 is TGTGCCAGCAGAGCGACTAGCGGATACTACAATGAGCAGTTCTTC.

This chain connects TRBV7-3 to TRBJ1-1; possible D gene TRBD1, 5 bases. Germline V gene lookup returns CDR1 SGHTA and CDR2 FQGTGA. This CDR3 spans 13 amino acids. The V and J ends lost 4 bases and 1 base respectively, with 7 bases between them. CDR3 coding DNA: TGTGCCAGCAGCTCCGGACAGAACACTGAAGCTTTCTTT. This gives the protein CASSSGQNTEAFF. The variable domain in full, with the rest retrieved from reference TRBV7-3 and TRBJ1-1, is GAGVSQTPSNKVTEKGKYVELRCDPISGHTALYWYRQSLGQGPEFLIYFQGTGAADDSGLPNDRFFAVRPEGSVSTLKIQRTERGDSAVYLCASSSGQNTEAFFGQGTRLTVV.

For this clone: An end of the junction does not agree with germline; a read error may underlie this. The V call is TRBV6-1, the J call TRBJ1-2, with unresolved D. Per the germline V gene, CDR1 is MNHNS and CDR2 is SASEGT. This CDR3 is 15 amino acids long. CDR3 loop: CVSSNEGDARGGYTF. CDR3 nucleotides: TGTGTCAGCAGTAATGAAGGAGACGCTCGAGGTGGCTACACCTTC.

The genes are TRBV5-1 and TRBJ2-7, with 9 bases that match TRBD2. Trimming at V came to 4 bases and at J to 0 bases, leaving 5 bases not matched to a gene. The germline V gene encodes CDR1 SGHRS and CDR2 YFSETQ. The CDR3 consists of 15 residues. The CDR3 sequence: CASSVSGGSSYEQYF. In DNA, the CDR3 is TGCGCCAGCAGCGTTAGCGGGGGTAGCTCCTACGAGCAGTACTTC.

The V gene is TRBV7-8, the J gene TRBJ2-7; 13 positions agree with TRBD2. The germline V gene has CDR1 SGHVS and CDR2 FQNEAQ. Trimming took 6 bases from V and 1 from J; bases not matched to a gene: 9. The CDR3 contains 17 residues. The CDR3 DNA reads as TGTGCCAGCAGTTATACTAGCGGGGGGGCGGCATCCTACGAGCAGTACTTC. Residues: CASSYTSGGAASYEQYF.

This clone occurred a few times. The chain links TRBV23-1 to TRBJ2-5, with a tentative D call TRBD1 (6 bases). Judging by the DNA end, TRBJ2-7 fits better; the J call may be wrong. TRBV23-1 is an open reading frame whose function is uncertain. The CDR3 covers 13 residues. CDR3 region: CASSQTGSYEQYF. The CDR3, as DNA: TGCGCCAGCAGTCAGACAGGATCCTACGAGCAGTACTTC.

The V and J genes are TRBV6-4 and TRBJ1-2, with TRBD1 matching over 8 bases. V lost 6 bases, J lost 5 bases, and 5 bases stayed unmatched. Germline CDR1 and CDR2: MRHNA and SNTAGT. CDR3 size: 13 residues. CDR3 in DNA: TGTGCCAGCAGAGGACAGGGCACTTATGGCTACACCTTC. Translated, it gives CASRGQGTYGYTF.

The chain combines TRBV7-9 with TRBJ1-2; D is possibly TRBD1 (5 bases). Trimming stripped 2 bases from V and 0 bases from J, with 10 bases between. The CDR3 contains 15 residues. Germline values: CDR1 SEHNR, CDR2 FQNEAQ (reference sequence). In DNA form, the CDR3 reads TGTGCCAGCAGCTTATCTGGGACTTCTAACTATGGCTACACCTTC. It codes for CASSLSGTSNYGYTF.

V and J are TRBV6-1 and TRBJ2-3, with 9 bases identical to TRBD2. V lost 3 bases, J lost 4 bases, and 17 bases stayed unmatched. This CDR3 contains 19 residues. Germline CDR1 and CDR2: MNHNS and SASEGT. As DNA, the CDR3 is TGTGCCAGCAGTGACGGCTCGGACGCCGGCGGGGGGGCCGCAGATACGCAGTATTTT. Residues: CASSDGSDAGGGAADTQYF.

The CDR3 spells CASSPRLAGSTDTQYF. The CDR3 nucleotides read TGTGCCAGCTCACCGAGACTAGCGGGCTCCACAGATACGCAGTATTTT. The V call is TRBV18, the J call TRBJ2-3, with TRBD2 matching over 10 bases. CDR3 length equals 16 residues. With V trimmed by 3 bases and J by 2 bases, 5 bases remained unmatched. Per germline, CDR1 KGHSH and CDR2 LQKENI.

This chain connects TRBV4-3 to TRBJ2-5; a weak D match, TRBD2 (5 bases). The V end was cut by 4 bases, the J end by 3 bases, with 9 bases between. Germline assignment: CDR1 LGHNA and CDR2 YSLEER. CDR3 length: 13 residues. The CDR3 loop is CASSRTREETQYF. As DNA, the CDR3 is TGCGCCAGCAGCCGCACTAGAGAAGAGACCCAGTACTTC.

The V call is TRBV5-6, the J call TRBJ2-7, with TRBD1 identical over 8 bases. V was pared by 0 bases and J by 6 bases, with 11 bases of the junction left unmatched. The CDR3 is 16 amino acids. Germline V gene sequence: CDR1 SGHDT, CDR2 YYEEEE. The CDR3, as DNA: TGTGCCAGCAGCTTGGAACTGGACAGGGTAAGGGCCGAGCAGTACTTC. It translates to CASSLELDRVRAEQYF. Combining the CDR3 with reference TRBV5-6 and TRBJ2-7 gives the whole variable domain DAGVTQSPTHLIKTRGQQVTLRCSPKSGHDTVSWYQQALGQGPQFIFQYYEEEERQRGNFPDRFSGHQFPNYSSELNVNALLLGDSALYLCASSLELDRVRAEQYFGPGTRLTVT.

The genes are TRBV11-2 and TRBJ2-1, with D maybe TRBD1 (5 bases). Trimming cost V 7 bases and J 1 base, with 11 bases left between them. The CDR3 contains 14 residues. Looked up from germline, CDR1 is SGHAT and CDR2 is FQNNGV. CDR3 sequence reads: CASTGLESYNEQFF. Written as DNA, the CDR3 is TGTGCCAGCACAGGGTTGGAGTCCTACAATGAGCAGTTCTTC.

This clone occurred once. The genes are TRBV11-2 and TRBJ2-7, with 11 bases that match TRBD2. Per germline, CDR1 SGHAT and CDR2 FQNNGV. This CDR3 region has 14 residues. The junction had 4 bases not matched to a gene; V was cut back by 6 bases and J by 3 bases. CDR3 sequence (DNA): TGTGCCAGCAGACCCCTAGCGGGGGGCTACGAGCAGTACTTC. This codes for CASRPLAGGYEQYF. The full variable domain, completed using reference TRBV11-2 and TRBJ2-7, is EAGVAQSPRYKIIEKRQSVAFWCNPISGHATLYWYQQILGQGPKLLIQFQNNGVVDDSQLPKDRFSAERLKGVDSTLKIQPAKLEDSAVYLCASRPLAGGYEQYFGPGTRLTVT.

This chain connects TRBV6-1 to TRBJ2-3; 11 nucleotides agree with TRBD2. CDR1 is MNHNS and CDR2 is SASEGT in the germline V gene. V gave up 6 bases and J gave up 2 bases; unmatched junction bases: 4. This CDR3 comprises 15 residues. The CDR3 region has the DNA TGTGCCAGCAGGGTACTAGCGGGAGTCACAGATACGCAGTATTTT. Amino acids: CASRVLAGVTDTQYF.

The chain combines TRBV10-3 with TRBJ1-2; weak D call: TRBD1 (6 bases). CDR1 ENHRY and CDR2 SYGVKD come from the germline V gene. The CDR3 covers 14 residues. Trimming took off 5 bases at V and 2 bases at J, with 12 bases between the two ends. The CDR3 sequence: CAISPGGRNYGYTF. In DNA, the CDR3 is TGTGCCATCAGTCCGGGGGGGCGAAACTATGGCTACACCTTC.

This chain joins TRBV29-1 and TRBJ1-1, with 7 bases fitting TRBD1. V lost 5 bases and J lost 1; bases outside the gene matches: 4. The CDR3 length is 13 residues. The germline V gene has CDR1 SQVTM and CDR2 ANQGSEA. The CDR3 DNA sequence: TGCAGCGTTACAGGGGTCGGGAACACTGAAGCTTTCTTT. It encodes CSVTGVGNTEAFF.

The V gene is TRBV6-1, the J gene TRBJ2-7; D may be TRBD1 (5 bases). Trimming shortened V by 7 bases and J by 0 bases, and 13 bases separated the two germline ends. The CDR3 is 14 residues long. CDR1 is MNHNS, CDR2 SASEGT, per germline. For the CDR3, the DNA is TGTGCCAGCATTATAGGGGTCTTCTCCTACGAGCAGTACTTC. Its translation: CASIIGVFSYEQYF.

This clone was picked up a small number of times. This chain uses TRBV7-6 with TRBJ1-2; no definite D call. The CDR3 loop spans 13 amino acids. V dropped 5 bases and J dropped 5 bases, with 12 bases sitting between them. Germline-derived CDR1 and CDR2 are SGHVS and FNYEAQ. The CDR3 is CASSHDGEYGYTF. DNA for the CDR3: TGTGCCAGCAGCCACGACGGAGAATATGGCTACACCTTC.

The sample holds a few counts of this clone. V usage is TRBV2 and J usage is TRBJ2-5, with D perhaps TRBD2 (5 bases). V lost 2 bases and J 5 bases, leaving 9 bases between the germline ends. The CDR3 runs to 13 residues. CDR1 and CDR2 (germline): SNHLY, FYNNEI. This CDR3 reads CASSEWSGETQYF. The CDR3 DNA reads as TGTGCCAGCAGTGAATGGTCGGGGGAGACCCAGTACTTC. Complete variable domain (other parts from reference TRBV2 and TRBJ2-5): EPEVTQTPSHQVTQMGQEVILRCVPISNHLYFYWYRQILGQKVEFLVSFYNNEISEKSEIFDDQFSVERPDGSNFTLKIRSTKLEDSAMYFCASSEWSGETQYFGPGTRLLVL.

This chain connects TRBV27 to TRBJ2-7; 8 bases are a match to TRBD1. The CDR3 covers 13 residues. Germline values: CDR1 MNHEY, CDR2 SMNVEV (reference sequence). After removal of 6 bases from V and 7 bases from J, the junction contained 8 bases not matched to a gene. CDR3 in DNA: TGTGCCAGCAGAGTCCAGGGGGCTAGAGAGCAGTACTTC. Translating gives CASRVQGAREQYF.

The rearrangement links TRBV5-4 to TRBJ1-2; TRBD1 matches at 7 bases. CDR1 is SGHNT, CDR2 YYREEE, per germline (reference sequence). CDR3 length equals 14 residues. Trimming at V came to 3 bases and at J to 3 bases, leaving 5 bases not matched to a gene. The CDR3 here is CASSSGQAYYGYTF. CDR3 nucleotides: TGTGCCAGCAGCTCTGGACAGGCGTACTATGGCTACACCTTC.